The 26 T cell receptor beta chains below come from one sample, sequenced in a study of blood T cells in healthy people across ages. Using a J-beta primer mix together with a sample-barcoded 5' primer, a second PCR was run for about 6 to 12 cycles. Each CDR3 protein gets one entry after TCRdb re-called the 5' RACE reads with MiXCR. The repertoire holds roughly 1,800,000 distinct CDR3 sequences, with around 48% as singletons. The material sequenced was blood. These receptors were obtained from a woman in her thirties or forties in good health.

This clonotype was found a few times. The V gene is TRBV20-1, the J gene TRBJ1-2; D possibly corresponds to TRBD1 (5 bases). The V gene's germline CDR1 is DFQATT and CDR2 SNEGSKA (reference sequence). The CDR3 runs 14 residues. Trimming cost V 0 bases and J 4 bases, with 12 bases left between them. The CDR3 here is CSARDLEGLYGYTF. Written as DNA, the CDR3 is TGCAGTGCTAGAGATCTTGAGGGACTCTATGGCTACACCTTC.

This clonotype was seen more than once but under ten times. V is TRBV11-2 and J is TRBJ1-2; 8 bases match TRBD1. Trimming at V came to 6 bases and at J to 4 bases, leaving 7 bases not matched to a gene. From germline, CDR1 is SGHAT and CDR2 FQNNGV. The CDR3 runs 14 residues. The CDR3 is CASRSQGVLYGYTF. The CDR3 nucleotides are TGTGCCAGCAGGTCACAGGGGGTACTCTATGGCTACACCTTC.

This clonotype has a handful of counts. In DNA, the CDR3 is TGTGCCAGCAAAGGGCGACAAGAGACCCAGTACTTC. Translation gives CASKGRQETQYF. The chain couples TRBV28 to TRBJ2-5, with unresolved D. The CDR3 consists of 12 residues. Trimming left V 7 bases short and J 2 bases short, with 8 bases between. Per germline, CDR1 MDHEN and CDR2 SYDVKM. Full variable domain (remainder filled in from reference TRBV28 and TRBJ2-5): DVKVTQSSRYLVKRTGEKVFLECVQDMDHENMFWYRQDPGLGLRLIYFSYDVKMKEKGDIPEGYSVSREKKERFSLILESASTNQTSMYLCASKGRQETQYFGPGTRLLVL.

The count of this clonotype is one. The V and J genes are TRBV20-1 and TRBJ2-5; 11 nucleotides match TRBD1. The junction had 7 bases not matched to a gene; V was cut back by 5 bases and J by 5 bases. Germline V gives CDR1 DFQATT, CDR2 SNEGSKA (reference sequence). The CDR3 has 14 amino acids. The CDR3 spells CSAPRTGGLETQYF. CDR3 in DNA: TGCAGTGCTCCCCGGACAGGGGGCTTGGAGACCCAGTACTTC.

The chain combines TRBV20-1 with TRBJ2-4; D remains ambiguous. This CDR3 region has 16 residues. Trimming took off 0 bases at V and 1 base at J, with 13 bases between the two ends. CDR1 and CDR2 from the germline V gene are DFQATT and SNEGSKA (reference sequence). The CDR3 DNA sequence: TGCAGTGCTAGAGATAAGAGAGAGGAGGCCAAAAACATTCAGTACTTC. Amino acids: CSARDKREEAKNIQYF.

The chain recombines TRBV7-3 with TRBJ2-3; tentative D call: TRBD2 (5 bases). Looked up from germline, CDR1 is SGHTA and CDR2 is FQGTGA. V lost 6 bases and J 10 bases, leaving 17 bases between the germline ends. The CDR3 has 13 amino acids. The CDR3 protein is CASRGGNSGAQYF. CDR3 bases: TGTGCCAGCAGAGGAGGCAACAGTGGTGCGCAGTATTTT.

The chain is built from TRBV27 and TRBJ2-5, with D perhaps matching TRBD2 (6 bases). There are 15 residues in the CDR3. Germline lookup yields CDR1 MNHEY and CDR2 SMNVEV (reference sequence). Trimming shortened V by 5 bases and J by 11 bases, and 24 bases separated the two germline ends. CDR3 sequence (DNA): TGTGCCAGCAGTCCACTAGAATCGGACTACAATGAGCAGTACTTC. Protein product: CASSPLESDYNEQYF.

This clonotype was recorded a few times. The chain links TRBV20-1 to TRBJ2-1; TRBD2 matches 8 bases. V trimming: 0 bases; J trimming: 7 bases; junction bases outside the gene matches: 11. This CDR3 region has 16 residues. The V gene's germline CDR1 is DFQATT and CDR2 SNEGSKA (reference sequence). The CDR3 region is CSARDEGSGDLNEQFF. DNA of the CDR3: TGCAGTGCTAGAGATGAGGGTAGCGGGGACTTAAATGAGCAGTTCTTC.

A few counts support this clonotype. This sequence joins TRBV7-8 and TRBJ1-4; D might be TRBD1 (6 bases). This CDR3 contains 12 residues. The germline CDR1 and CDR2 sequences are SGHVS and FQNEAQ. The V end lost 5 bases, the J end lost 7 bases, and 8 bases lay between the germline ends. CDR3 nucleotide sequence: TGTGCCAGCAGCCAAGGGGGTGAAAAACTGTTTTTT. Amino acids: CASSQGGEKLFF.

The V call is TRBV20-1, the J call TRBJ1-2; 7 positions match TRBD1. Trimming cost V 6 bases and J 3 bases; bases outside gene matches: 7. The CDR3 sequence is 13 residues long. The germline V gene has CDR1 DFQATT and CDR2 SNEGSKA (reference sequence). This CDR3 reads CSAPPTGDYGYTF. CDR3 DNA sequence: TGCAGTGCCCCACCTACAGGGGACTATGGCTACACCTTC.

This clonotype was observed a few times. This chain uses TRBV27 with TRBJ2-7, with D tentatively TRBD1 (7 bases). This CDR3 has 16 amino acids. V dropped 5 bases and J dropped 3 bases, with 20 bases sitting between them. Germline CDR1 reads MNHEY; CDR2 reads SMNVEV (reference sequence). CDR3 amino acids: CASSPWDSGSLYEQYF. For the CDR3, the DNA is TGTGCCAGCAGTCCATGGGACAGCGGGTCCCTCTACGAGCAGTACTTC.

This chain connects TRBV12-3 or TRBV12-4 to TRBJ1-2; D remains ambiguous. There are 13 residues in the CDR3. Trimming cost V 5 bases and J 5 bases, with 12 bases left between them. Here the CDR3 reads CASSVVAVYGYTF. Written as DNA, the CDR3 is TGTGCCAGCAGTGTAGTAGCAGTATATGGCTACACCTTC.

Comments on this clonotype: Just one base apart from a much larger clone, this may be a read error. V is TRBV5-6 and J is TRBJ2-4; the D gene is possibly TRBD2 (6 bases). The J call may not be correct, given that the DNA end is closer to TRBJ2-7. The CDR3 sequence is 15 residues long. Germline-derived CDR1 and CDR2 are SGHDT and YYEEEE. CDR3 sequence (DNA): TGTGCCAGCAGCCCCGGACTATCAAGCTCCTACGAGCAGTACTTC. It is translated as CASSPGLSSSYEQYF.

This clonotype was counted only a few times. The CDR3 reads CASSMDQLRHEQFF. CDR3 DNA sequence: TGTGCCAGCAGCATGGATCAATTGCGACATGAGCAGTTCTTC. The chain joins TRBV27 to TRBJ2-1; no clear D. This CDR3 spans 14 amino acids. The V gene's germline CDR1 is MNHEY and CDR2 SMNVEV (reference sequence). Trimming took off 6 bases at V and 8 bases at J, with 17 bases between the two ends.

This clonotype has only a few counts. CDR3 in amino acids: CASSLLARVSRQGSGANVLTF. CDR3 nucleotides: TGTGCCAGCAGCTTGTTGGCCCGTGTCAGTCGACAGGGCTCTGGGGCCAACGTCCTGACTTTC. This chain uses TRBV5-5 with TRBJ2-6, with TRBD1 identical over 7 bases. The CDR3 has 21 residues. Unmatched junction bases numbered 16, after V lost 1 base and J lost 0 bases. Per the germline V gene, CDR1 is SGHKS and CDR2 is YYEKEE (reference sequence).

Only one count was recorded for this clonotype. V is TRBV6-6 and J is TRBJ1-2, with unresolved D. Germline V gene lookup returns CDR1 MNHNY and CDR2 SVGAGI (reference sequence). Trimming took off 7 bases at V and 3 bases at J, with 18 bases between the two ends. This CDR3 has 15 residues. DNA for the CDR3: TGTGCCAGCACCCGGACTGCGATGGGGTACTATGGCTACACCTTC. As protein: CASTRTAMGYYGYTF.

The chain recombines TRBV27 with TRBJ2-3; the D gene is possibly TRBD2 (6 bases). The V end lost 6 bases, the J end lost 7 bases, and 11 bases lay between the germline ends. Germline V gene sequence: CDR1 MNHEY, CDR2 SMNVEV (reference sequence). This CDR3 has 12 amino acids. CDR3 residues: CASSPRGNTQYF. The CDR3 coding sequence is TGTGCCAGCAGCCCTCGGGGGAATACGCAGTATTTT.

This clonotype was detected many times. V usage is TRBV7-2 and J usage is TRBJ2-3; D remains unclear. Germline assignment: CDR1 SGHTA and CDR2 FQGNSA. V dropped 1 base and J dropped 0 bases, with 8 bases sitting between them. The CDR3 is made up of 15 amino acids. CDR3 protein: CASSLDRLSTDTQYF. CDR3 DNA: TGTGCCAGCAGCTTAGACAGACTTAGCACAGATACGCAGTATTTT.

J is TRBJ1-4 and V is TRBV7-2; 7 positions match TRBD1. The CDR3 length is 15 residues. CDR1 and CDR2 from the germline V gene are SGHTA and FQGNSA. Unmatched junction bases numbered 5, after V lost 4 bases and J lost 3 bases. The DNA of the CDR3 is TGTGCCAGCAGCTCACTGGGACAGCCTAATGAAAAACTGTTTTTT. Protein: CASSSLGQPNEKLFF.

The chain has TRBV20-1 and TRBJ2-7, with 8 bases aligning to TRBD1. This CDR3 region has 15 residues. Germline trimming cut 3 bases from V and 7 bases from J; bases unmatched to any gene: 14. The germline V gene has CDR1 DFQATT and CDR2 SNEGSKA (reference sequence). The CDR3 region is CSARQGARGSNEQYF. DNA of the CDR3: TGCAGTGCTAGGCAGGGGGCTCGGGGAAGCAATGAGCAGTACTTC.

This clonotype showed up just once. V is TRBV6-6 and J is TRBJ2-5, with 8 nucleotides matching TRBD2. The germline gives CDR1 MNHNY, CDR2 SVGAGI (reference sequence). J lost 5 bases, V lost 0 bases, and 8 bases had no gene match. The CDR3 is 16 residues long. CDR3 protein: CASSYSQRGTWETQYF. The CDR3 nucleotides are TGTGCCAGCAGTTACTCCCAGCGGGGGACTTGGGAGACCCAGTACTTC.

The chain employs TRBV24-1 and TRBJ2-1; 7 nucleotides match TRBD1. V lost 4 bases to trimming and J lost 8 bases; unmatched junction nucleotides: 4. Germline V gene data show CDR1 as KGHDR and CDR2 as SFDVKD. The CDR3 runs to 13 residues. The CDR3 DNA sequence: TGTGCCACCAGTGAGTTAACAGGGGATGAGCAGTTCTTC. Protein product: CATSELTGDEQFF.

This rearrangement joins TRBV7-2 to TRBJ2-7; 14 bases are a match to TRBD2. In germline, CDR1 is SGHTA, CDR2 FQGNSA. The CDR3 is 16 amino acids. The ends lost 4 bases at V and 2 bases at J; junction bases unmatched: 4. The CDR3 sequence is CASSSGTSGGPYEQYF. The DNA of the CDR3 is TGTGCCAGCAGCTCCGGGACTAGCGGGGGACCCTACGAGCAGTACTTC.

The rearrangement joins TRBV18 to TRBJ1-5; 7 nucleotides align to TRBD1. The V gene's germline CDR1 is KGHSH and CDR2 LQKENI. Losses at the gene ends were 6 bases for V and 0 bases for J; bases not matched to a gene: 5. This CDR3 is built from 15 residues. In nucleotides, the CDR3 is TGTGCCAGCTCGTCGACAGGGAGTAGCAATCAGCCCCAGCATTTT. Translating gives CASSSTGSSNQPQHF.

A few counts support this clonotype. The CDR3 here is CASSSTGGSYEKLFF. The CDR3 DNA is TGTGCCAGCAGCTCTACAGGGGGCAGTTATGAAAAACTGTTTTTT. This chain uses TRBV7-2 with TRBJ1-4; TRBD1 matches 9 bases. The CDR3 sequence is 15 residues long. Germline CDR1 and CDR2: SGHTA and FQGNSA. With V trimmed by 4 bases and J by 6 bases, 6 bases remained unmatched.

This clonotype was seen a single time. The chain employs TRBV6-5 and TRBJ1-1; D remains ambiguous. The germline V and J ends were trimmed by 0 bases and 4 bases, with 15 bases remaining between them. The CDR3 has 16 amino acids. Germline CDR1 is MNHEY and CDR2 is SVGAGI. CDR3 region: CASSYSVILTGTEAFF. DNA of the CDR3: TGTGCCAGCAGTTACTCCGTAATCTTAACGGGCACTGAAGCTTTCTTT.